The clone carrying this TCR beta chain has just a few counts. The data were taken from a study of T-cell reconstitution after alpha-beta-depleted transplantation in children. Unique molecular identifiers were built into the TCRbeta library. TCRdb passed the PCR reads through MiXCR, listing each CDR3 protein once. The sample contains hundreds of thousands of distinct CDR3 sequences, roughly 17% of which appear only once. J gave up 6 bases and V 5 bases, and 7 bases lay outside the gene matches. CDR3 length: 16 residues. Germline CDR1 is SEHNR and CDR2 is FQNEAQ (reference sequence). The sample was PBMCs from the stem cell graft donor, taken from the stem cell graft. The receptor was isolated from a human donor who donated a stem cell graft to a child with acute myeloid leukemia. This sequence joins TRBV7-9 and TRBJ2-1; TRBD2 aligns across 13 bases. The CDR3 nucleotides read TGTGCCAGCAGCCGAGGGACTAGCGGGATACTCAATGAGCAGTTCTTC. It is translated as CASSRGTSGILNEQFF.